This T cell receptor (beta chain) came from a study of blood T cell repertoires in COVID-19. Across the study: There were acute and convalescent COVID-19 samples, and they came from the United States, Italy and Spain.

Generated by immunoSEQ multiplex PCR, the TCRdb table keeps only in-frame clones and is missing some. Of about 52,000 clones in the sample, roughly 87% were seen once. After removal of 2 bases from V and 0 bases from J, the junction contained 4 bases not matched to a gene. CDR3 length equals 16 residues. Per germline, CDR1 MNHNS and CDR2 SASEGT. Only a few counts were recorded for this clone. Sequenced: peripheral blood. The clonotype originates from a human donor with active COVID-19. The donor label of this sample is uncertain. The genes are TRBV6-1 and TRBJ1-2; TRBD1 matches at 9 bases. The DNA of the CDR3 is TGTGCCAGCAGTGAAACAGGGGGCTATTCTAACTATGGCTACACCTTC. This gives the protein CASSETGGYSNYGYTF.